This T cell receptor beta chain was captured by sequencing in a study of Graves' ophthalmopathy and Graves' hyperthyroidism. Study background: Peripheral blood sampling preceded any treatment and occurred at initial diagnosis. Whole-study results and caveats: Ophthalmopathy progression cases were predicted by the model with about 70% sensitivity and 72% to 80% specificity.

On this clonotype: The antigen is not known. Possible read error: a much larger clone is one base away.

Moderate-to-severe activity, CAS ≥3, NOSPECS ≥4 and a duration under 3 months were seen in donors with ophthalmopathy. Uncontrolled infections, pregnancy, lactation or other autoimmune diseases led to patient exclusion. This CDR3 is built from 14 residues. CDR1 is ENHRY and CDR2 is SYGVKD in the germline V gene. Trimming took 0 bases from V and 7 from J, leaving 11 bases between them. Beta-chain TCR CDR3 regions were amplified from RNA transcripts. Investigators did first-round RT-PCR with HTBI primers, then second-round multiplex PCR. MiXCR was run by TCRdb on the multiplex PCR reads, yielding one entry per CDR3 protein. The data hold 660,000 or so distinct CDR3 sequences, with just over 40% observed a single time.

The chain couples TRBV10-3 to TRBJ2-3; D ambiguous. The TCR sequence derives from an adult man with Graves' ophthalmopathy. The specimen sequenced was peripheral blood. CDR3 in amino acids: CAISESKVPYTQYF. The CDR3 DNA sequence: TGTGCCATCAGTGAGTCGAAGGTTCCCTATACGCAGTATTTT.